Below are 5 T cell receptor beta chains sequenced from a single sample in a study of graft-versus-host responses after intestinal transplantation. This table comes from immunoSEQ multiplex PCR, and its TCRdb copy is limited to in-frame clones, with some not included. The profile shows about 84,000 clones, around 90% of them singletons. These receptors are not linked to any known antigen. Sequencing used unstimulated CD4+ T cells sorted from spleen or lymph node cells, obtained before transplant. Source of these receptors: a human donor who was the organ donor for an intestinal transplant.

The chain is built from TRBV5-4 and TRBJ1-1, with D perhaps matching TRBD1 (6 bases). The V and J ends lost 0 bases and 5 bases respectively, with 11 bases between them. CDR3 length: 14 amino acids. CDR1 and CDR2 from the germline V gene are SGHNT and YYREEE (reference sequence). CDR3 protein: CASSLEGGMTEAFF. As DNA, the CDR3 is TGTGCCAGCAGCTTGGAAGGGGGTATGACTGAAGCTTTCTTT.

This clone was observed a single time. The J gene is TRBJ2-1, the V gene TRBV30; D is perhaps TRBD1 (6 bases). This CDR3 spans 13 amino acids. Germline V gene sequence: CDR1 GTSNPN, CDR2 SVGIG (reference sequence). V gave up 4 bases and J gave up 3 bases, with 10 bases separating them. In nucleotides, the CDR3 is TGTGCCTGGACTACAGGGTACTACAATGAGCAGTTCTTC. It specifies CAWTTGYYNEQFF.

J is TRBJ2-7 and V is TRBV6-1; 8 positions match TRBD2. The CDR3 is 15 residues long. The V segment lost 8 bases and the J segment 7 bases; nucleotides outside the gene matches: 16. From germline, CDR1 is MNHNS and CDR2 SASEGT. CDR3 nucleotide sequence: TGTGCCAGCTCGCCAGCGGGAGCCCTTGTGACGGAGCAGTACTTC. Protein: CASSPAGALVTEQYF.

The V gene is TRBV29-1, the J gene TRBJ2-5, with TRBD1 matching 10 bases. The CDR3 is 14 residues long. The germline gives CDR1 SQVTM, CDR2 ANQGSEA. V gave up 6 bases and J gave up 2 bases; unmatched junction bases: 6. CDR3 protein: CSVGTGALQETQYF. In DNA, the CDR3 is TGCAGCGTGGGGACAGGGGCCCTTCAAGAGACCCAGTACTTC.

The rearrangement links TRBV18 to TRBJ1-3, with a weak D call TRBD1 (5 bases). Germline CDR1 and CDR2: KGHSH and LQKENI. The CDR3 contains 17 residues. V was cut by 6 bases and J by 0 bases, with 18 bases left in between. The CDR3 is CASSSQEGSGSGNTIYF. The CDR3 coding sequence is TGTGCCAGCTCCTCACAGGAGGGGTCTGGCTCTGGAAACACCATATATTTT.